The clone carrying this TCR beta chain was found many times. Antigen unknown. The lymph nodes were axillary draining lymph nodes from breast cancer patients. CDR1 SGDLS and CDR2 YYNGEE come from the germline V gene. This CDR3 has 16 amino acids. V trimming: 4 bases; J trimming: 7 bases; junction bases outside the gene matches: 8. The sample belongs to a study of breast tumors, draining lymph nodes, adjacent tissues. Regarding the study as a whole: That most tumor T cells come from lymph nodes remained unproven. Tumor TCR diversity was below lymph nodes but above nontumor tissue. Tumor and nontumor repertoires were significantly more similar in luminal-like than in basal-like breast cancer. Data fit most tumor T cells coming from lymph node, expanding in tumor.

TCRdb independently ran MiXCR on the multiplex PCR reads; one entry per CDR3 protein. Found here are about 140,000 distinct CDR3 sequences, less than 35% of them singletons; the top ten hold about 2.3%. The chain carries TRBV9 and TRBJ2-1, with 13 bases that match TRBD2. The sequenced sample was axillary lymph node tissue. The sequence derives from a female donor with breast cancer. Some clones in this sample may be carry-over from other donors' samples. This CDR3 is CASSRGLAGVWNEQFF. The DNA of the CDR3 is TGTGCCAGCAGCCGAGGACTAGCGGGGGTCTGGAATGAGCAGTTCTTC.